Below, 23 T cell receptor beta chains from the same sample are listed, as sequenced in a study of blood T cell repertoires in COVID-19. The protocol was immunoSEQ multiplex PCR, while the TCRdb copy is restricted to in-frame clones and leaves out a portion. The sample records approximately 210,000 clones, less than 90% being singletons. Sequencing was carried out using peripheral blood. Receptors were obtained from a woman of 80 years or more with COVID-19, enrolled during active disease.

The genes are TRBV7-3 and TRBJ1-4; perhaps TRBD1 as D (6 bases). V dropped 5 bases and J dropped 8 bases, with 18 bases sitting between them. CDR1 and CDR2 (germline): SGHTA, FQGTGA. The CDR3 consists of 15 residues. This chain's CDR3 is CASSRGAGGGEKLFF. The DNA of the CDR3 is TGTGCCAGCAGCCGGGGGGCAGGAGGAGGCGAAAAACTGTTTTTT.

Details on this clone: Compared with germline, one end of the junction differs, possibly owing to a read error. The chain carries TRBV7-3 and TRBJ1-1, with D perhaps TRBD1 (5 bases). This CDR3 is 15 amino acids long. Germline V gene lookup returns CDR1 SGHTA and CDR2 FQGTGA. Here the CDR3 reads CASSVTGLPNTEAFF. The CDR3 bases are TGTGCCAGCAGCGTAACGGGACTGCCGAACACTGAAGCTTTCTTT.

This rearrangement joins TRBV18 to TRBJ1-5, with 8 nucleotides matching TRBD1. From germline, CDR1 is KGHSH and CDR2 LQKENI. V gave up 8 bases and J gave up 0 bases; unmatched junction bases: 6. This CDR3 contains 15 residues. The CDR3 DNA reads as TGTGCCAGCGCTGAACAGGGGGATAGCAATCAGCCCCAGCATTTT. Its translation is CASAEQGDSNQPQHF.

This sequence joins TRBV10-3 and TRBJ2-5; 9 bases align to TRBD1. This CDR3 region has 12 residues. The junction had 5 bases not matched to a gene; V was cut back by 10 bases and J by 5 bases. From germline, CDR1 is ENHRY and CDR2 SYGVKD. The DNA of the CDR3 is TGTGCCACCACAGGGGGCAGTGAGACCCAGTACTTC. This gives the protein CATTGGSETQYF.

The count of this clone is one. This chain uses TRBV28 with TRBJ2-1, with 10 positions matching TRBD1. Germline CDR1 MDHEN, CDR2 SYDVKM. CDR3 length: 15 residues. The V and J ends lost 5 bases and 2 bases, in that order; junction bases with no gene match: 3. CDR3 in DNA: TGTGCCAGCAGTGCGGGACAGGGGACCTACAATGAGCAGTTCTTC. It specifies CASSAGQGTYNEQFF.

This rearrangement joins TRBV19 to TRBJ2-4, with TRBD1 as a possible D gene (6 bases). V lost 4 bases and J 6 bases, leaving 7 bases between the germline ends. The CDR3 runs to 12 residues. Looked up from germline, CDR1 is LNHDA and CDR2 is SQIVND (reference sequence). CDR3 DNA: TGTGCCAGTAGTAAGACAGGAAACATTCAGTACTTC. Translating it yields CASSKTGNIQYF.

The chain employs TRBV10-3 and TRBJ2-5, with 9 positions matching TRBD2. V gave up 10 bases and J gave up 2 bases; unmatched junction bases: 2. This CDR3 spans 12 amino acids. Germline CDR1 reads ENHRY; CDR2 reads SYGVKD. CDR3 sequence reads: CATTSGQETQYF. CDR3 bases: TGTGCCACCACTAGCGGGCAAGAGACCCAGTACTTC.

The rearrangement joins TRBV30 to TRBJ1-1; the match to TRBD1 covers 9 bases. Germline-derived CDR1 and CDR2 are GTSNPN and SVGIG (reference sequence). This CDR3 has 14 residues. Trimming cost V 2 bases and J 1 base; bases outside gene matches: 2. The CDR3 protein is CAWSKGQGNTEAFF. The CDR3 DNA follows: TGTGCCTGGAGTAAGGGACAGGGGAACACTGAAGCTTTCTTT. Filled out from reference TRBV30 and TRBJ1-1, the complete variable domain reads SQTIHQWPATLVQPVGSPLSLECTVEGTSNPNLYWYRQAAGRGLQLLFYSVGIGQISSEVPQNLSASRPQDRQFILSSKKLLLSDSGFYLCAWSKGQGNTEAFFGQGTRLTVV.

The rearrangement joins TRBV18 to TRBJ1-5; 11 bases line up with TRBD1. CDR3 size: 15 residues. Trimming removed 3 bases from V and 6 bases from J; junction bases left unmatched: 4. In germline, CDR1 is KGHSH, CDR2 LQKENI. CDR3 amino acids: CASSPMGQGVQPQHF. The CDR3, as DNA: TGTGCCAGCTCACCTATGGGACAGGGGGTTCAGCCCCAGCATTTT.

This chain links TRBV6-5 with TRBJ1-4; D is possibly TRBD1 (6 bases). The CDR3 length is 14 residues. Trimming removed 5 bases from V and 4 bases from J, with 11 bases in between. Germline V gene data show CDR1 as MNHEY and CDR2 as SVGAGI. Here the CDR3 reads CASSRTDINEKLFF. The DNA of the CDR3 is TGTGCCAGCAGTCGGACAGATATTAATGAAAAACTGTTTTTT.

The rearrangement joins TRBV7-2 to TRBJ1-1; D perhaps matches TRBD1 (5 bases). Per germline, CDR1 SGHTA and CDR2 FQGNSA. Trimming took off 5 bases at V and 4 bases at J, with 11 bases between the two ends. There are 13 residues in the CDR3. The DNA of the CDR3 is TGTGCCAGCAGCCAGGGTGCCGGCACTGAAGCTTTCTTT. Translation gives CASSQGAGTEAFF.

This sequence joins TRBV24-1 and TRBJ2-1, with TRBD2 matching 13 bases. This CDR3 is built from 16 residues. V shed 3 bases, J shed 4 bases, and the junction held 2 bases outside the gene matches. CDR1 is KGHDR, CDR2 SFDVKD, per germline. The CDR3 sequence: CATSDLGLAGYNEQFF. CDR3 bases: TGTGCCACCAGTGATCTGGGACTAGCGGGGTACAATGAGCAGTTCTTC.

J is TRBJ2-2 and V is TRBV7-3, with a possible D match to TRBD2 (7 bases). This CDR3 region has 15 residues. Germline CDR1 and CDR2: SGHTA and FQGTGA. The germline V and J ends were trimmed by 5 bases and 0 bases, with 10 bases remaining between them. CDR3 loop: CASSRGAPNTGELFF. The CDR3 DNA follows: TGTGCCAGCAGCCGGGGGGCGCCGAACACCGGGGAGCTGTTTTTT.

The chain recombines TRBV5-1 with TRBJ2-1; 7 bases line up with TRBD2. This CDR3 has 15 residues. Trimming removed 0 bases from V and 0 bases from J; junction bases left unmatched: 0. Germline-derived CDR1 and CDR2 are SGHRS and YFSETQ. The CDR3: CASSLGLASYNEQFF. In DNA, the CDR3 is TGCGCCAGCAGCTTGGGACTAGCCTCCTACAATGAGCAGTTCTTC.

The V and J genes are TRBV2 and TRBJ2-2; D is uncertain. Germline V lookup: CDR1 SNHLY, CDR2 FYNNEI. The V end lost 7 bases, the J end lost 4 bases, and 10 bases lay between the germline ends. CDR3 length equals 13 residues. The CDR3 loop is CASTNWATGELFF. CDR3 coding DNA: TGTGCCAGCACTAACTGGGCCACCGGGGAGCTGTTTTTT.

The chain links TRBV10-3 to TRBJ2-7; 7 nucleotides align to TRBD2. J was trimmed by 6 bases and V by 3 bases; bases with no gene match: 8. Germline V gives CDR1 ENHRY, CDR2 SYGVKD. This CDR3 contains 14 residues. The CDR3 nucleotides are TGTGCCATCAGTGAAGGACTAGAGCGGGGCGAGCAGTACTTC. Protein sequence: CAISEGLERGEQYF.

This sequence joins TRBV7-3 and TRBJ2-2; 15 positions agree with TRBD2. Germline trimming cut 5 bases from V and 9 bases from J; bases unmatched to any gene: 13. The germline CDR1 and CDR2 sequences are SGHTA and FQGTGA. This CDR3 contains 18 residues. The CDR3 spells CASSPPGLAGGIGRELFF. CDR3 nucleotides: TGTGCCAGCAGCCCCCCGGGACTAGCGGGGGGCATAGGAAGGGAGCTGTTTTTT.

A few counts support this clone. The rearrangement joins TRBV4-2 to TRBJ1-5; no clear D gene. This CDR3 is built from 15 residues. Trimming cost V 4 bases and J 0 bases, with 10 bases left between them. The germline V gene has CDR1 LGHNA and CDR2 YNFKEQ. The CDR3: CASSRGEDSNQPQHF. CDR3 sequence (DNA): TGTGCCAGCAGCCGCGGGGAGGATAGCAATCAGCCCCAGCATTTT.

CDR3 bases: TGTGCCAGCAGCCCACAGGGTGGGGGCACCGGGGAGCTGTTTTTT. Translating it yields CASSPQGGGTGELFF. The chain combines TRBV11-3 with TRBJ2-2; tentative D call: TRBD1 (6 bases). This CDR3 has 15 amino acids. V was pared by 5 bases and J by 4 bases, with 14 bases between. CDR1 and CDR2 (germline): SGHNT, YENEEA.

A word on this clone: At one of its ends the junction is not consistent with the germline gene, which may arise from a read error. This chain connects TRBV7-7 to TRBJ2-3, with 10 bases that match TRBD1. The germline V gene encodes CDR1 SSHAT and CDR2 FNYEAQ (reference sequence). CDR3 length: 16 residues. The CDR3 region is CASSFPPGQGPDTQYF. For the CDR3, the DNA is TGTGCTAGCAGCTTTCCACCGGGACAGGGGCCAGATACGCAGTATTTT. Complete variable domain (other parts from reference TRBV7-7 and TRBJ2-3): GAGVSQSPRYKVTKRGQDVTLRCDPISSHATLYWYQQALGQGPEFLTYFNYEAQPDKSGLPSDRFSAERPEGSISTLTIQRTEQRDSAMYRCASSFPPGQGPDTQYFGPGTRLTVL.

V and J are TRBV19 and TRBJ1-1; a possible D gene is TRBD1 (6 bases). The CDR3 is made up of 14 amino acids. Germline V CDR1 and CDR2: LNHDA, SQIVND (reference sequence). V lost 5 bases and J lost 6, with 16 bases in between. The CDR3 here is CASSPQGLISEAFF. In DNA, the CDR3 is TGTGCCAGTAGTCCTCAGGGGCTGATATCTGAAGCTTTCTTT.

The DNA of the CDR3 is TGTGCCAGCAGCTTCGCGGGGGGCTCGACGCAGTATTTT. This encodes CASSFAGGSTQYF. V gene TRBV11-3 combines with J gene TRBJ2-3; 8 positions agree with TRBD2. CDR1 is SGHNT, CDR2 YENEEA, per germline. The CDR3 covers 13 residues. After removal of 3 bases from V and 9 bases from J, the junction contained 5 bases not matched to a gene.

The rearrangement joins TRBV5-5 to TRBJ2-7; D perhaps matches TRBD1 (5 bases). This CDR3 region has 12 residues. CDR1 is SGHKS and CDR2 is YYEKEE in the germline V gene (reference sequence). V was trimmed by 0 bases and J by 12 bases, leaving 13 bases between them. In nucleotides, the CDR3 is TGTGCCAGCAGCTTGGATGGACGGCAGGGGTACTTC. Translating it yields CASSLDGRQGYF.